The next 27 T cell receptor beta chains were all read from a single sample in a study of shared clonotypes between healthy human individuals. Some clones are missing from TCRdb's copy, which holds only in-frame ones; the method was immunoSEQ multiplex PCR. The sample consists of 950,000 to 1,300,000 clones, roughly 80% of them appearing once. Sequenced: memory CD4+ T cells sorted from blood. The subset is: CD45RA-negative fraction. All receptors derive from a man younger than 30 in good health.

The chain carries TRBV28 and TRBJ2-7; D ambiguous. Germline lookup yields CDR1 MDHEN and CDR2 SYDVKM. This CDR3 spans 12 amino acids. V gave up 7 bases and J gave up 2 bases, with 9 bases separating them. For the CDR3, the DNA is TGTGCCAGCACAGTTAGCCCCTACGAGCAGTACTTC. Amino acids: CASTVSPYEQYF.

The chain has TRBV19 and TRBJ1-2, with no clear D. Germline loops: CDR1 LNHDA, CDR2 SQIVND (reference sequence). This CDR3 region has 15 residues. V was clipped by 7 bases and J by 4 bases, with 19 bases between them. The CDR3 reads CASTSDPSFIYGYTF. In DNA, the CDR3 is TGTGCCAGTACCTCGGACCCATCCTTTATCTATGGCTACACCTTC.

This chain links TRBV5-8 with TRBJ1-2, with D perhaps matching TRBD1 (6 bases). Trimming stripped 1 base from V and 1 base from J, with 14 bases between. This CDR3 has 16 amino acids. The germline V gene encodes CDR1 SGHTS and CDR2 YDEGEE. In nucleotides, the CDR3 is TGTGCCAGCAGCTTGATGGGAACAGGGTATAACTATGGCTACACCTTC. Encoded protein: CASSLMGTGYNYGYTF.

This clone was seen a handful of times. V usage is TRBV28 and J usage is TRBJ2-7; a possible D gene is TRBD1 (6 bases). The V gene's germline CDR1 is MDHEN and CDR2 SYDVKM. The CDR3 is made up of 12 amino acids. Trimming shortened V by 5 bases and J by 6 bases, and 11 bases separated the two germline ends. The CDR3 reads CASSLDRGEQYF. For the CDR3, the DNA is TGTGCCAGCAGTCTGGACAGAGGCGAGCAGTACTTC.

This clone was seen only once. The gene calls are TRBV18 and TRBJ2-2; D might be TRBD1 or TRBD2, each matching 5 bases. The CDR3 totals 18 residues. Germline CDR1 reads KGHSH; CDR2 reads LQKENI. The V gene lost 6 bases and the J gene lost 0 bases, with 20 bases spanning the gap. The CDR3 coding sequence is TGTGCCAGCTCGTCCGGGGCCAGCCGGAAAGCGAACACCGGGGAGCTGTTTTTT. The encoded protein is CASSSGASRKANTGELFF.

This chain connects TRBV19 to TRBJ2-1; TRBD1 matches 11 bases. The CDR3 contains 15 residues. V shed 3 bases, J shed 5 bases, and the junction held 3 bases outside the gene matches. Germline lookup yields CDR1 LNHDA and CDR2 SQIVND (reference sequence). The CDR3 loop is CASSMGTGGNNEQFF. DNA for the CDR3: TGTGCCAGTAGTATGGGGACAGGGGGTAACAATGAGCAGTTCTTC.

This clone was counted a few times. V is TRBV27 and J is TRBJ1-1, with D possibly being TRBD1 (5 bases). The V gene's germline CDR1 is MNHEY and CDR2 SMNVEV (reference sequence). Trimming removed 3 bases at V and 4 bases at J, with 15 bases between. This CDR3 spans 15 amino acids. The CDR3 DNA is TGTGCCAGCAGTTTCCTACAGGTCCTTCCCACTGAAGCTTTCTTT. The encoded protein is CASSFLQVLPTEAFF.

This clone was picked up a small number of times. The chain combines TRBV2 with TRBJ2-5, with D possibly TRBD2 on 6 matching bases. Germline values: CDR1 SNHLY, CDR2 FYNNEI. The CDR3 totals 14 residues. V lost 7 bases and J lost 5, with 17 bases in between. The CDR3 loop reads CASKDESRGETQYF. The CDR3 bases are TGTGCCAGCAAAGATGAATCACGGGGGGAGACCCAGTACTTC.

A word on this clone: This same CDR3 is encoded by further DNA sequences in the sample. The gene calls are TRBV15 and TRBJ1-4; D possibly corresponds to TRBD1 (5 bases). Trimming removed 0 bases from V and 0 bases from J, with 5 bases in between. Germline values: CDR1 LNHNV, CDR2 YYDKDF (reference sequence). The CDR3 contains 15 residues. The CDR3 sequence: CATSREGATNEKLFF. In DNA, the CDR3 is TGTGCCACCAGCAGAGAAGGGGCAACTAATGAAAAACTGTTTTTT.

The chain recombines TRBV19 with TRBJ2-7; the D gene could be TRBD1 or TRBD2 (5 bases each). Trimming cost V 6 bases and J 3 bases, with 12 bases left between them. The CDR3 totals 13 residues. Looked up from germline, CDR1 is LNHDA and CDR2 is SQIVND (reference sequence). The CDR3: CASSRRDVYEQYF. The CDR3 bases are TGTGCCAGTAGCCGCCGGGACGTCTACGAGCAGTACTTC.

The rearrangement links TRBV7-2 to TRBJ2-7; TRBD2 matches at 13 bases. CDR1 and CDR2 (germline): SGHTA, FQGNSA. Germline trimming cut 5 bases from V and 9 bases from J; bases unmatched to any gene: 10. The CDR3 covers 15 residues. CDR3 sequence (DNA): TGTGCCAGCAGCCAAGGACTAGCGGGAGTGGCGCGGCAGTACTTC. Protein product: CASSQGLAGVARQYF.

The chain couples TRBV30 to TRBJ2-5; the D call may be TRBD1 or TRBD2 (6 bases each). CDR1 GTSNPN and CDR2 SVGIG come from the germline V gene (reference sequence). There are 16 residues in the CDR3. Trimming shortened V by 2 bases and J by 1 base, and 17 bases separated the two germline ends. The CDR3 DNA is TGTGCCTGGAGTCCCCGGGGGCACCCTTTCCAAGAGACCCAGTACTTC. It specifies CAWSPRGHPFQETQYF.

The chain joins TRBV5-1 to TRBJ1-6; D unresolved. This CDR3 has 14 amino acids. V was shortened by 0 bases and J by 9 bases, with 10 bases between the two germline ends. Germline V lookup: CDR1 SGHRS, CDR2 YFSETQ. The CDR3, as DNA: TGCGCCAGCAGCTTGGCGGTCTTCGGTTCACCCCTCCACTTT. Translation gives CASSLAVFGSPLHF.

CDR3 in DNA: TGTGCCAGCTCACCACCGGGGGTAGCGAAAAAACTGTTTTTT. Encoded protein: CASSPPGVAKKLFF. V usage is TRBV18 and J usage is TRBJ1-4; possible D gene TRBD1, 5 bases. The germline V gene has CDR1 KGHSH and CDR2 LQKENI. V was cut by 0 bases and J by 9 bases, with 11 bases left in between. The CDR3 extends over 14 amino acids. Using reference TRBV18 and TRBJ1-4 for the parts outside the CDR3, the full variable domain is NAGVMQNPRHLVRRRGQEARLRCSPMKGHSHVYWYRQLPEEGLKFMVYLQKENIIDESGMPKERFSAEFPKEGPSILRIQQVVRGDSAAYFCASSPPGVAKKLFFGSGTQLSVL.

The chain recombines TRBV7-2 with TRBJ2-1, with D perhaps matching TRBD1 (6 bases). V dropped 5 bases and J dropped 6 bases, with 11 bases sitting between them. Germline CDR1 SGHTA, CDR2 FQGNSA. The CDR3 length is 13 residues. CDR3 sequence (DNA): TGTGCCAGCAGCGTAGGACAGAGCAATGAGCAGTTCTTC. It encodes CASSVGQSNEQFF.

The rearrangement joins TRBV7-8 to TRBJ1-5; tentative D call: TRBD1 (6 bases). Looked up from germline, CDR1 is SGHVS and CDR2 is FQNEAQ. V shed 5 bases and J shed 4 bases, with 15 bases lying between them. The CDR3 loop spans 15 amino acids. CDR3 region: CASSTRGQNNQPQHF. The DNA for the CDR3 is TGTGCCAGCAGCACTCGAGGACAGAATAATCAGCCCCAGCATTTT.

To note about this clone: A much larger clonotype is one base distant, so this may be a read error. The chain has TRBV5-8 and TRBJ2-5; the D is unclear. Germline CDR1 is SGHTS and CDR2 is YDEGEE. Trimming shortened V by 1 base and J by 2 bases, and 6 bases separated the two germline ends. The CDR3 has 13 amino acids. CDR3 in amino acids: CASSLYVQETQYF. CDR3 nucleotides: TGTGCCAGCAGCTTGTACGTTCAAGAGACCCAGTACTTC.

This clone was recorded many times. The chain recombines TRBV30 with TRBJ2-7; TRBD1 matches 12 bases. The J segment lost 2 bases and the V segment lost 3 bases, leaving 8 bases of the junction unmatched. Germline CDR1 GTSNPN, CDR2 SVGIG (reference sequence). The CDR3 consists of 16 residues. CDR3 sequence reads: CAWSSPGTGGPYEQYF. The CDR3 DNA reads as TGTGCCTGGAGCAGCCCCGGGACAGGGGGCCCCTACGAGCAGTACTTC.

The chain links TRBV25-1 to TRBJ1-2, with 12 bases identical to TRBD1. The length of the CDR3 is 14 residues. V dropped 6 bases and J dropped 2; count of bases not matched to a gene: 1. Germline-derived CDR1 and CDR2 are MGHDK and SYGVNS. CDR3 region: CASRGTGGNYGYTF. DNA of the CDR3: TGTGCCAGCAGAGGGACAGGGGGCAACTATGGCTACACCTTC.

The sample holds a few counts of this clone. Sequence at one end of the junction differs from germline and may be a read error. The chain links TRBV6-1 to TRBJ2-7; D is ambiguous. The CDR3 totals 11 residues. In germline, CDR1 is MNHNS, CDR2 SASEGT. CDR3 residues: CASSQAYEQYF. CDR3 nucleotides: TGTGCCAGCAGTCAAGCCTACGAGCAGTACTTC.

The J gene is TRBJ2-1, the V gene TRBV7-9; TRBD2 might be the D (5 bases). From germline, CDR1 is SEHNR and CDR2 FQNEAQ (reference sequence). The CDR3 sequence is 12 residues long. V was shortened by 6 bases and J by 8 bases, with 11 bases between the two germline ends. The CDR3 DNA follows: TGTGCCAGCAGACAAACTAGTGATGAGCAGTTCTTC. Protein: CASRQTSDEQFF.

This chain uses TRBV5-6 with TRBJ2-3; D might be TRBD1 (6 bases). Germline-derived CDR1 and CDR2 are SGHDT and YYEEEE. V was clipped by 6 bases and J by 0 bases, with 20 bases between them. The CDR3 has 17 amino acids. The CDR3 loop is CASNPWGWDTSTDTQYF. CDR3 nucleotide sequence: TGTGCCAGCAACCCATGGGGTTGGGACACCAGCACAGATACGCAGTATTTT.

This chain joins TRBV7-2 and TRBJ2-6; tentatively, D is TRBD1 (6 bases). Germline V gives CDR1 SGHTA, CDR2 FQGNSA. This CDR3 comprises 18 residues. V was pared by 3 bases and J by 0 bases, with 15 bases between. The CDR3 region is CASSLARGSLSGANVLTF. CDR3 nucleotide sequence: TGTGCCAGCAGCTTGGCCAGGGGCTCCCTCTCTGGGGCCAACGTCCTGACTTTC.

V is TRBV7-2 and J is TRBJ2-7, with TRBD1 matching 8 bases. Losses at the gene ends were 3 bases for V and 6 bases for J; bases not matched to a gene: 10. Germline CDR1 is SGHTA and CDR2 is FQGNSA. The CDR3 spans 15 residues. CDR3 sequence reads: CASSLDRVVSGEQYF. The CDR3 DNA sequence: TGTGCCAGCAGCTTGGACAGGGTAGTTAGTGGCGAGCAGTACTTC.

The chain uses TRBV30 and TRBJ2-1; 8 nucleotides match TRBD1. After removal of 5 bases from V and 8 bases from J, the junction contained 5 bases not matched to a gene. Germline V gives CDR1 GTSNPN, CDR2 SVGIG (reference sequence). CDR3 length: 12 residues. This CDR3 is CAWARGPDEQFF. The CDR3 bases are TGTGCCTGGGCCAGGGGGCCCGATGAGCAGTTCTTC.

This rearrangement joins TRBV2 to TRBJ2-2; 7 positions match TRBD1. From germline, CDR1 is SNHLY and CDR2 FYNNEI. V shed 4 bases and J 7 bases; nucleotides not matched to a gene: 9. The CDR3 spans 15 residues. This chain's CDR3 is CASSGKKGAIGELFF. CDR3 in DNA: TGTGCCAGCAGTGGTAAAAAGGGGGCAATCGGGGAGCTGTTTTTT.

V and J are TRBV13 and TRBJ1-3; D possibly corresponds to TRBD1 (5 bases). The CDR3 totals 15 residues. The germline V gene encodes CDR1 PRHDT and CDR2 FYEKMQ (reference sequence). The germline V and J ends were trimmed by 4 bases and 0 bases, with 10 bases remaining between them. The CDR3 sequence: CASSSGRNSGNTIYF. CDR3 nucleotides: TGTGCCAGCAGCTCGGGACGGAACTCTGGAAACACCATATATTTT.